The clone carrying this TCR beta chain was observed a handful of times. Its antigen is not identified. This record belongs to a study of blood T cells in healthy people across ages. General observations from the study: Estimated diversity that came from one million T cells was considered an underestimate.

The sample, approximately 10 milliliters of peripheral blood, was drawn from each donor. PCR was performed a second time for about 7 to 12 cycles using a sample-barcoded 5' primer and a J-beta primer mix. TCRdb re-derived calls from the 5' RACE reads in MiXCR, one entry per CDR3 protein. The sample lists approximately 880,000 distinct CDR3 sequences, about 48% occurring once. This clonotype was sampled from a man between 25 and 39 years old in good health. The material sequenced was blood.

The CDR3 loop reads CASSSYMGRGTDTQYF. The DNA for the CDR3 is TGTGCCAGCAGCTCCTATATGGGTCGGGGAACAGATACGCAGTATTTT. The chain has TRBV11-2 and TRBJ2-3; a weak D match, TRBD2 (5 bases). V lost 4 bases to trimming and J lost 3 bases, with 17 bases between them. Germline V gene lookup returns CDR1 SGHAT and CDR2 FQNNGV. The CDR3 spans 16 residues.